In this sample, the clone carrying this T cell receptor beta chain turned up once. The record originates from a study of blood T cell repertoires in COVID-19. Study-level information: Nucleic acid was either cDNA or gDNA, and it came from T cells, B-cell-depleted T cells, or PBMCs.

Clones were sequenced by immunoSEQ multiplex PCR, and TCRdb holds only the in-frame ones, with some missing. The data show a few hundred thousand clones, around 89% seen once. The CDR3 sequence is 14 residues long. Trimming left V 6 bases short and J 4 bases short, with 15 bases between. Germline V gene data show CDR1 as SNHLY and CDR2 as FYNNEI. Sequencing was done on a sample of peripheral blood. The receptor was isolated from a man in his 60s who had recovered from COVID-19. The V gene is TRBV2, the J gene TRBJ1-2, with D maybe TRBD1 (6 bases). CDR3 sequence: CASRVLTGGYGYTF. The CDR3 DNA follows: TGTGCCAGCAGAGTTCTGACAGGAGGCTATGGCTACACCTTC. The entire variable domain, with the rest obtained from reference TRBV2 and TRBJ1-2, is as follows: EPEVTQTPSHQVTQMGQEVILRCVPISNHLYFYWYRQILGQKVEFLVSFYNNEISEKSEIFDDQFSVERPDGSNFTLKIRSTKLEDSAMYFCASRVLTGGYGYTFGSGTRLTVV.